The 21 T cell receptor beta chains below come from one sample, sequenced in a study of T cell changes during pregnancy in multiple sclerosis. Assay used: immunoSEQ multiplex PCR; TCRdb lists only in-frame clones, some missing. Among around 35,000 clones listed, 90% were seen once. The sample here was CD8+ T cells from peripheral blood mononuclear cells, taken before pregnancy. The receptors here all came from a female donor with multiple sclerosis, enrolled in a pregnancy study.

This clone was found once. The chain uses TRBV7-2 and TRBJ1-6, with no clear D. The CDR3 length is 17 residues. Germline-derived CDR1 and CDR2 are SGHTA and FQGNSA. Between the trimmed V and J ends, which lost 7 bases and 0 bases, there was a span of 16 bases. Written as DNA, the CDR3 is TGTGCCAGCACCTTGATAGTCCCGAGCTCCTATAATTCACCCCTCCACTTT. This sequence encodes CASTLIVPSSYNSPLHF.

The J gene is TRBJ2-7, the V gene TRBV4-3; 8 bases align to TRBD1. The CDR3 loop spans 17 amino acids. The V and J ends lost 1 base and 7 bases, in that order; junction bases with no gene match: 15. The V gene's germline CDR1 is LGHNA and CDR2 YSLEER. This CDR3 reads CASSQALGGQGAGEQYF. CDR3 in DNA: TGCGCCAGCAGCCAAGCTTTAGGTGGGCAGGGGGCTGGGGAGCAGTACTTC.

V and J are TRBV7-8 and TRBJ2-1; 8 bases are shared with TRBD2. Germline V CDR1 and CDR2: SGHVS, FQNEAQ. This CDR3 spans 15 amino acids. Trimming took 1 base from V and 3 from J; bases not matched to a gene: 2. The CDR3 DNA reads as TGTGCCAGCAGCTTAGGGGCGGGGGGCTACAATGAGCAGTTCTTC. Its protein is CASSLGAGGYNEQFF.

This chain joins TRBV27 and TRBJ2-7; perhaps TRBD1 as D (5 bases). Trimming left V 0 bases short and J 4 bases short, with 10 bases between. This CDR3 region has 14 residues. Germline assignment: CDR1 MNHEY and CDR2 SMNVEV (reference sequence). CDR3 sequence: CASSLSQGGYEQYF. The CDR3 DNA is TGTGCCAGCAGTTTATCGCAGGGTGGTTACGAGCAGTACTTC.

The chain combines TRBV9 with TRBJ2-7; TRBD2 agrees at 11 bases. Losses at the gene ends were 0 bases for V and 0 bases for J; bases not matched to a gene: 8. In germline, CDR1 is SGDLS, CDR2 YYNGEE. This CDR3 comprises 18 residues. The CDR3 DNA is TGTGCCAGCAGCGTAGGGGCTAGCGGGGGGACCTTCTCCTACGAGCAGTACTTC. It encodes CASSVGASGGTFSYEQYF. The complete variable domain, with remaining parts taken from reference TRBV9 and TRBJ2-7, reads DSGVTQTPKHLITATGQRVTLRCSPRSGDLSVYWYQQSLDQGLQFLIQYYNGEERAKGNILERFSAQQFPDLHSELNLSSLELGDSALYFCASSVGASGGTFSYEQYFGPGTRLTVT.

The rearrangement joins TRBV7-3 to TRBJ2-1; 8 bases are a match to TRBD2. The CDR3 covers 16 residues. After removal of 5 bases from V and 5 bases from J, the junction contained 11 bases not matched to a gene. The germline V gene has CDR1 SGHTA and CDR2 FQGTGA. The DNA for the CDR3 is TGTGCCAGCAGCCACCTAGGCGGGGGGCCGAACAATGAGCAGTTCTTC. It specifies CASSHLGGGPNNEQFF.

This clone was counted a few times. The rearrangement joins TRBV19 to TRBJ2-7, with D unresolved. This CDR3 spans 15 amino acids. CDR1 is LNHDA and CDR2 is SQIVND in the germline V gene (reference sequence). V shed 10 bases and J shed 0 bases, with 19 bases lying between them. The CDR3 loop reads CATSTAGVSSYEQYF. The CDR3 region has the DNA TGTGCCACCAGTACTGCAGGCGTAAGCTCCTACGAGCAGTACTTC.

The chain links TRBV6-8 to TRBJ2-7, with 10 bases identical to TRBD1. Germline values: CDR1 MNHGY, CDR2 SAAAGT. The CDR3 is 14 residues long. Germline trimming cut 5 bases from V and 2 bases from J; bases unmatched to any gene: 3. The CDR3 DNA reads TGTGCCAGCAGTGGGACAGGGGACCCCTACGAGCAGTACTTC. Translated: CASSGTGDPYEQYF.

The chain employs TRBV4-3 and TRBJ2-3; 12 bases align to TRBD2. With 0 bases clipped from V and 3 bases from J, the junction kept 7 bases outside the gene matches. This CDR3 is built from 18 residues. Per germline, CDR1 LGHNA and CDR2 YSLEER. In DNA, the CDR3 is TGCGCCAGCAGCCAAGATCAATTGACTAGCGGGGGAACAGATACGCAGTATTTT. This translates into CASSQDQLTSGGTDTQYF.

The chain joins TRBV11-2 to TRBJ1-3, with D possibly matching TRBD1 (5 bases). The CDR3 is made up of 17 amino acids. The germline CDR1 and CDR2 sequences are SGHAT and FQNNGV. Deletions cut 1 base from V and 0 bases from J, with 13 bases between. The CDR3 DNA follows: TGTGCCAGCAGCTTAGGGTACAGGTTGAGCTCTGGAAACACCATATATTTT. Its protein product is CASSLGYRLSSGNTIYF.

This clone turned up a few times. The chain links TRBV30 to TRBJ1-1, with D unclear. This CDR3 spans 15 amino acids. V shed 2 bases and J shed 3 bases, with 16 bases lying between them. Germline CDR1 and CDR2: GTSNPN and SVGIG (reference sequence). The chain's CDR3 is CAWSYSYGEDTEAFF. The CDR3 region has the DNA TGTGCCTGGAGTTACTCCTACGGGGAGGACACTGAAGCTTTCTTT.

This chain connects TRBV7-9 to TRBJ2-7; D possibly corresponds to TRBD1 (6 bases). Germline-derived CDR1 and CDR2 are SEHNR and FQNEAQ (reference sequence). V gave up 1 base and J gave up 1 base, with 8 bases separating them. The CDR3 length is 14 residues. CDR3 DNA sequence: TGTGCCAGCAGCTTAGAGGGGGAATCCTACGAGCAGTACTTC. It yields the protein CASSLEGESYEQYF.

The V call is TRBV27, the J call TRBJ2-1; 7 bases map to TRBD2. This CDR3 comprises 22 residues. Germline V lookup: CDR1 MNHEY, CDR2 SMNVEV (reference sequence). V trimming: 4 bases; J trimming: 4 bases; junction bases outside the gene matches: 28. The CDR3 region is CASSSTGSAPWSSGGGYNEQFF. The CDR3 DNA reads as TGTGCCAGCAGTTCAACCGGTAGTGCCCCGTGGTCGAGTGGGGGGGGGTACAATGAGCAGTTCTTC.

The rearrangement uses TRBV7-9 and TRBJ1-1; D might be TRBD1 (6 bases). V was shortened by 4 bases and J by 6 bases, with 15 bases between the two germline ends. CDR1 is SEHNR and CDR2 is FQNEAQ in the germline V gene (reference sequence). CDR3 size: 14 residues. CDR3 in amino acids: CASSSLAGGPEAFF. In nucleotides, the CDR3 is TGTGCCAGCAGCTCCTTAGCGGGGGGGCCTGAAGCTTTCTTT.

This clone was seen a single time. V gene TRBV19 combines with J gene TRBJ2-2, with D perhaps matching TRBD1 (5 bases). Trimming pared 1 base from V and 6 bases from J, leaving 12 bases between. Germline V gives CDR1 LNHDA, CDR2 SQIVND (reference sequence). This CDR3 has 15 residues. The CDR3 DNA follows: TGTGCCAGTAGTATAGGTCCAACAGGACCCGGGGAGCTGTTTTTT. The encoded protein is CASSIGPTGPGELFF.

The J gene is TRBJ2-7, the V gene TRBV29-1, with 9 bases that match TRBD2. Per germline, CDR1 SQVTM and CDR2 ANQGSEA. The trim removed 5 bases at V and 4 bases at J, leaving 3 bases unmatched. The CDR3 is 12 amino acids. CDR3 sequence (DNA): TGCAGCGTTACGGGACTAGCTTACGAGCAGTACTTC. This encodes CSVTGLAYEQYF.

The chain carries TRBV7-8 and TRBJ1-2; possible D gene TRBD1, 6 bases. The CDR3 runs to 14 residues. V dropped 1 base and J dropped 4 bases, with 10 bases sitting between them. Germline CDR1 reads SGHVS; CDR2 reads FQNEAQ. In DNA form, the CDR3 reads TGTGCCAGCAGCTTAGTAGGGGGTAGCTATGGCTACACCTTC. This codes for CASSLVGGSYGYTF.

The rearrangement uses TRBV6-4 and TRBJ2-6, with D possibly being TRBD1 (7 bases). CDR1 and CDR2 (germline): MRHNA, SNTAGT. The CDR3 is 14 residues long. The ends were cut back, 6 bases at V and 4 bases at J, with 10 bases in the middle. CDR3 amino acids: CASSRGEGANVLTF. The CDR3 DNA is TGTGCCAGCAGCAGGGGGGAAGGGGCCAACGTCCTGACTTTC.

V is TRBV5-1 and J is TRBJ1-5; D not resolved. V was clipped by 0 bases and J by 2 bases, with 9 bases between them. Germline V gene data show CDR1 as SGHRS and CDR2 as YFSETQ. The CDR3 is 15 amino acids. The CDR3 region has the DNA TGCGCCAGCAGCTTGGGGAGTAGCGGCAATCAGCCCCAGCATTTT. It codes for CASSLGSSGNQPQHF.

This rearrangement joins TRBV19 to TRBJ2-1; 9 positions agree with TRBD2. CDR3 length: 18 residues. Unmatched junction bases numbered 13, after V lost 7 bases and J lost 0 bases. The germline V gene encodes CDR1 LNHDA and CDR2 SQIVND (reference sequence). CDR3 nucleotides: TGTGCCAGTAACATAGGTCGGGCTAGCGGGGCCTCCTACAATGAGCAGTTCTTC. This translates into CASNIGRASGASYNEQFF.

The genes are TRBV7-9 and TRBJ1-5; D is perhaps TRBD1 (6 bases). V gave up 4 bases and J gave up 7 bases, with 14 bases separating them. This CDR3 has 14 amino acids. Germline CDR1 is SEHNR and CDR2 is FQNEAQ (reference sequence). The CDR3 coding sequence is TGTGCCAGCAGCTCCGGGGGGCGCGGACAGCCCCAGCATTTT. Translating it yields CASSSGGRGQPQHF.